These 31 T cell receptor beta chains were sequenced from one sample in a study of cytomegalovirus exposure and HLA in healthy donors. PCR employed 60 Vbeta and 13 Jbeta primers. Sequenced by immunoSEQ multiplex PCR; TCRdb stores in-frame clones only, minus some. The table lists about 96,000 clones, about four fifths of them singletons. The material sequenced was PBMCs. These receptors originate from a woman in her seventies in good health and CMV-seropositive.

The V gene is TRBV7-6, the J gene TRBJ2-3; 8 bases agree with TRBD2. The germline V gene encodes CDR1 SGHVS and CDR2 FNYEAQ. This CDR3 is built from 13 residues. With 6 bases clipped from V and 7 bases from J, the junction kept 6 bases outside the gene matches. CDR3 loop: CASSPTSGNTQYF. CDR3 in DNA: TGTGCCAGCAGTCCCACTAGCGGCAATACGCAGTATTTT.

The chain is built from TRBV11-2 and TRBJ2-3; 13 bases map to TRBD2. The junction had 10 bases not matched to a gene; V was cut back by 6 bases and J by 4 bases. This CDR3 spans 17 amino acids. Germline CDR1 SGHAT, CDR2 FQNNGV. CDR3 sequence: CASSSRGLAGVSDTQYF. CDR3 DNA sequence: TGTGCCAGCAGTTCCAGAGGACTAGCGGGAGTGTCAGATACGCAGTATTTT. The complete variable domain, with remaining parts taken from reference TRBV11-2 and TRBJ2-3, reads EAGVAQSPRYKIIEKRQSVAFWCNPISGHATLYWYQQILGQGPKLLIQFQNNGVVDDSQLPKDRFSAERLKGVDSTLKIQPAKLEDSAVYLCASSSRGLAGVSDTQYFGPGTRLTVL.

This clone was seen ten or more times. This sequence joins TRBV7-2 and TRBJ2-5; 10 nucleotides line up with TRBD1. This CDR3 comprises 17 residues. Germline V gene data show CDR1 as SGHTA and CDR2 as FQGNSA. The V gene end was trimmed by 5 bases and the J gene end by 2 bases; junction bases not matched to a gene: 11. The CDR3, as DNA: TGTGCCAGCAGCCTGAGACAGGGGGCAAGTAGGCAAGAGACCCAGTACTTC. Translating gives CASSLRQGASRQETQYF. Together with reference TRBV7-2 and TRBJ2-5, the CDR3 gives the full variable domain: GAGVSQSPSNKVTEKGKDVELRCDPISGHTALYWYRQSLGQGLEFLIYFQGNSAPDKSGLPSDRFSAERTGGSVSTLTIQRTQQEDSAVYLCASSLRQGASRQETQYFGPGTRLLVL.

The chain uses TRBV6-6 and TRBJ1-4, with a possible D match to TRBD1 (6 bases). In germline, CDR1 is MNHNY, CDR2 SVGAGI (reference sequence). Trimming removed 5 bases from V and 8 bases from J, with 15 bases in between. This CDR3 is built from 14 residues. As DNA, the CDR3 is TGTGCCAGCAGTCCAGGGGCAGGAGGAGAAAAACTGTTTTTT. Its protein is CASSPGAGGEKLFF.

This clone is a singleton in its sample. The rearrangement links TRBV6-6 to TRBJ2-2; D uncertain. The CDR3 runs 14 residues. Trimming took 3 bases from V and 2 from J, leaving 7 bases between them. Germline lookup yields CDR1 MNHNY and CDR2 SVGAGI (reference sequence). For the CDR3, the DNA is TGTGCCAGCAGTTATCGTCCTAACACCGGGGAGCTGTTTTTT. It is translated as CASSYRPNTGELFF.

The V and J genes are TRBV6-5 and TRBJ1-1; a weak D match, TRBD1 (6 bases). The CDR3 spans 15 residues. The germline V and J ends were trimmed by 7 bases and 5 bases, with 20 bases remaining between them. Germline lookup yields CDR1 MNHEY and CDR2 SVGAGI. CDR3 residues: CASIRRGGGATEAFF. DNA of the CDR3: TGTGCCAGCATCCGGCGCGGCGGGGGCGCAACTGAAGCTTTCTTT.

This clone was found once. V usage is TRBV19 and J usage is TRBJ1-1; D may be TRBD1 (6 bases). In germline, CDR1 is LNHDA, CDR2 SQIVND (reference sequence). V was shortened by 6 bases and J by 7 bases, with 24 bases between the two germline ends. The CDR3 length is 16 residues. This chain's CDR3 is CASRKHARTGPIEAFF. The CDR3 nucleotides read TGTGCCAGTAGGAAACACGCCCGAACAGGGCCCATTGAAGCTTTCTTT.

This clone has just a few counts. This chain links TRBV14 with TRBJ2-1; a possible D gene is TRBD2 (6 bases). This CDR3 is 13 amino acids long. The V gene's germline CDR1 is SGHDN and CDR2 FVKESK. The V end was cut by 3 bases, the J end by 10 bases, with 13 bases between. The CDR3 loop reads CASSQQSAGEQFF. The CDR3 DNA reads as TGTGCCAGCAGCCAGCAGAGCGCGGGAGAGCAGTTCTTC.

This clone was seen a handful of times. The rearrangement joins TRBV5-6 to TRBJ2-2; no firm D call. The CDR3 extends over 12 amino acids. CDR1 and CDR2 from the germline V gene are SGHDT and YYEEEE. V was trimmed by 0 bases and J by 8 bases, leaving 5 bases between them. In DNA form, the CDR3 reads TGTGCCAGCAGCTTGGCCTTGGGGGAGCTGTTTTTT. The encoded protein is CASSLALGELFF.

Concerning this clone itself: Compared with germline, one end of the junction differs, possibly owing to a read error. The V gene is TRBV7-9, the J gene TRBJ2-5; D remains ambiguous. This CDR3 has 14 residues. Germline V gene data show CDR1 as SEHNR and CDR2 as FQNEAQ (reference sequence). CDR3 sequence reads: CASTLGANQETQYF. The CDR3 bases are TGTGCCAGCACCTTAGGCGCGAACCAAGAGACCCAGTACTTC.

This clone was counted once. The chain joins TRBV6-5 to TRBJ2-7; D is perhaps TRBD1 (6 bases). The CDR3 totals 14 residues. V shed 6 bases and J shed 0 bases, with 12 bases lying between them. Germline CDR1 reads MNHEY; CDR2 reads SVGAGI. The CDR3: CASRSTGSSYEQYF. The CDR3, as DNA: TGTGCCAGCAGGAGTACAGGGAGCTCCTACGAGCAGTACTTC.

CDR3 DNA: TGTGCCAGCGGTCCGGGACACCCCAATCAGCCCCAGCATTTT. This sequence encodes CASGPGHPNQPQHF. The chain employs TRBV6-1 and TRBJ1-5, with a possible D match to TRBD1 (6 bases). Trimming pared 8 bases from V and 3 bases from J, leaving 14 bases between. This CDR3 contains 14 residues. Germline lookup yields CDR1 MNHNS and CDR2 SASEGT.

This clone was seen more than once but under ten times. The J gene is TRBJ1-4, the V gene TRBV18; 9 bases align to TRBD1. The CDR3 extends over 17 amino acids. Germline CDR1 reads KGHSH; CDR2 reads LQKENI. Trimming removed 6 bases from V and 5 bases from J; junction bases left unmatched: 13. In DNA, the CDR3 is TGTGCCAGCTCCCACCTAGCACAGGGGGCGCGGAATGAAAAACTGTTTTTT. It specifies CASSHLAQGARNEKLFF.

This clone was seen more than once but under ten times. The CDR3 protein is CASSGGLLLYGYTF. The DNA for the CDR3 is TGTGCCAGCAGCGGGGGACTCTTGTTATATGGCTACACCTTC. The rearrangement uses TRBV7-9 and TRBJ1-2; TRBD1 is a possible D gene (5 bases). The V end was cut by 5 bases, the J end by 5 bases, with 15 bases between. The germline CDR1 and CDR2 sequences are SEHNR and FQNEAQ (reference sequence). The CDR3 length is 14 residues.

Only a few counts were recorded for this clone. The chain combines TRBV11-3 with TRBJ2-5; tentative D call: TRBD2 (6 bases). This CDR3 spans 15 amino acids. Trimming stripped 5 bases from V and 3 bases from J, with 16 bases between. The germline CDR1 and CDR2 sequences are SGHNT and YENEEA. The CDR3 protein is CASSPGGEPEETQYF. The CDR3 DNA reads TGTGCCAGCAGCCCCGGGGGAGAACCCGAAGAGACCCAGTACTTC.

This clone was detected only a few times. J is TRBJ2-5 and V is TRBV10-3; no clear D. The length of the CDR3 is 16 residues. CDR1 ENHRY and CDR2 SYGVKD come from the germline V gene. With 2 bases removed from V and 7 bases from J, the gap between germline ends came to 20 bases. The CDR3 nucleotides read TGTGCCATCAGTGAGGCTATCCCCTACAAGTCGGGGACCCAGTACTTC. Amino acids: CAISEAIPYKSGTQYF.

The genes are TRBV10-1 and TRBJ2-3; maybe TRBD1 (5 bases). Germline V gives CDR1 WNHNN, CDR2 SYGVQD (reference sequence). V was trimmed by 6 bases and J by 0 bases, leaving 7 bases between them. This CDR3 spans 13 amino acids. In DNA, the CDR3 is TGCGCCAGCAGATCAGGGAGCACAGATACGCAGTATTTT. This translates into CASRSGSTDTQYF.

Notes on this clone: Other DNA sequences in the sample encode the same CDR3. V gene TRBV19 combines with J gene TRBJ1-5; D is unresolved. CDR1 is LNHDA and CDR2 is SQIVND in the germline V gene (reference sequence). Deletions cut 3 bases from V and 2 bases from J, with 5 bases between. This CDR3 is built from 13 residues. In DNA, the CDR3 is TGTGCCAGTAGTATCCGGGGCAATCAGCCCCAGCATTTT. Translated, it gives CASSIRGNQPQHF.

This clone has more than one count but fewer than ten. V and J are TRBV28 and TRBJ1-2; D is ambiguous. This CDR3 region has 12 residues. Germline V gene sequence: CDR1 MDHEN, CDR2 SYDVKM. With 6 bases removed from V and 5 bases from J, the gap between germline ends came to 10 bases. CDR3 in DNA: TGTGCCAGCAGCCCCCAGAATTATGGCTACACCTTC. Translated, it gives CASSPQNYGYTF.

The chain couples TRBV7-8 to TRBJ2-7, with TRBD1 matching over 7 bases. This CDR3 has 17 residues. Germline trimming cut 3 bases from V and 7 bases from J; bases unmatched to any gene: 18. CDR1 is SGHVS and CDR2 is FQNEAQ in the germline V gene. For the CDR3, the DNA is TGTGCCAGCAGCTTGTCGACTTATACAGGGGATGGTAGTGAGCAGTACTTC. Translation: CASSLSTYTGDGSEQYF.

The genes are TRBV7-3 and TRBJ2-7; 8 bases match TRBD2. Unmatched junction bases numbered 9, after V lost 3 bases and J lost 5 bases. Germline CDR1 is SGHTA and CDR2 is FQGTGA. This CDR3 contains 15 residues. In nucleotides, the CDR3 is TGTGCCAGCAGCTTGGAGAGCGGGAGAGGGGACGAGCAGTACTTC. Its protein is CASSLESGRGDEQYF.

The CDR3 loop reads CASSLVGGSYNEQFF. In DNA form, the CDR3 reads TGTGCCAGCAGCTTGGTGGGGGGCTCCTACAATGAGCAGTTCTTC. The genes are TRBV5-4 and TRBJ2-1, with TRBD2 as a possible D gene (6 bases). The CDR3 covers 15 residues. Germline V gives CDR1 SGHNT, CDR2 YYREEE (reference sequence). The V and J ends lost 0 bases and 0 bases respectively, with 7 bases between them.

The chain recombines TRBV6-1 with TRBJ1-5; maybe TRBD1 (6 bases). The V end lost 1 base, the J end lost 6 bases, and 16 bases lay between the germline ends. The CDR3 extends over 16 amino acids. The germline gives CDR1 MNHNS, CDR2 SASEGT. The CDR3 loop is CASSEGGGGWSQPQHF. CDR3 DNA: TGTGCCAGCAGTGAAGGAGGGGGGGGCTGGAGTCAGCCCCAGCATTTT.

This clone was detected once. The chain has TRBV10-1 and TRBJ2-3; 8 nucleotides line up with TRBD2. V was pared by 3 bases and J by 6 bases, with 5 bases of the junction left unmatched. The CDR3 runs 14 residues. Germline V CDR1 and CDR2: WNHNN, SYGVQD (reference sequence). In DNA, the CDR3 is TGCGCCAGCAGTGACCCGGGGGGGCCCGATACGCAGTATTTT. It is translated as CASSDPGGPDTQYF.

The V and J genes are TRBV9 and TRBJ2-5, with D tentatively TRBD2 (7 bases). V was trimmed by 5 bases and J by 4 bases, leaving 15 bases between them. The length of the CDR3 is 14 residues. Germline V gene sequence: CDR1 SGDLS, CDR2 YYNGEE. The CDR3 protein is CASSTSGGPETQYF. The CDR3 DNA is TGTGCCAGCAGTACTTCCGGGGGGCCAGAGACCCAGTACTTC.

This clone was picked up one time. The junction and the germline gene differ at one end; a read error may be behind it. For the CDR3, the DNA is TGTGCCAGCAGAGACTTGGGGCAGGGGGCTGGGAGCAATCAGCCCCAGCATTTT. It is translated as CASRDLGQGAGSNQPQHF. The V and J genes are TRBV6-4 and TRBJ1-5, with 8 positions matching TRBD1. CDR1 is MRHNA, CDR2 SNTAGT, per germline. The CDR3 loop spans 18 amino acids.

This chain links TRBV7-2 with TRBJ1-3; D unclear. CDR1 SGHTA and CDR2 FQGNSA come from the germline V gene. The CDR3 is 14 amino acids. Trimming took 3 bases from V and 4 from J, leaving 10 bases between them. CDR3 bases: TGTGCCAGCAGCTTTGGGAGGGCCGGAAACACCATATATTTT. This sequence encodes CASSFGRAGNTIYF.

The rearrangement links TRBV25-1 to TRBJ1-4; 7 bases line up with TRBD1. Germline V gene lookup returns CDR1 MGHDK and CDR2 SYGVNS. Trimming cost V 3 bases and J 8 bases; bases outside gene matches: 6. The CDR3 length is 14 residues. The CDR3 coding sequence is TGTGCCAGCAGTGATAGGGGGCAGTTCGAAAAACTGTTTTTT. Translated, it gives CASSDRGQFEKLFF. The entire variable domain, with the rest obtained from reference TRBV25-1 and TRBJ1-4, is as follows: EADIYQTPRYLVIGTGKKITLECSQTMGHDKMYWYQQDPGMELHLIHYSYGVNSTEKGDLSSESTVSRIRTEHFPLTLESARPSHTSQYLCASSDRGQFEKLFFGSGTQLSVL.

This sequence joins TRBV28 and TRBJ2-7; weak D call: TRBD1 (5 bases). V gave up 3 bases and J gave up 4 bases, with 7 bases separating them. This CDR3 contains 12 residues. Germline V gene lookup returns CDR1 MDHEN and CDR2 SYDVKM. CDR3 protein: CASSFQGYEQYF. The CDR3 bases are TGTGCCAGCAGTTTTCAGGGATACGAGCAGTACTTC.

The V and J genes are TRBV29-1 and TRBJ2-7; 13 nucleotides agree with TRBD2. The germline V gene has CDR1 SQVTM and CDR2 ANQGSEA. V shed 3 bases and J 3 bases; nucleotides not matched to a gene: 5. CDR3 length: 15 amino acids. CDR3 loop: CSVDQLAGGIYEQYF. CDR3 nucleotides: TGCAGCGTTGACCAACTAGCGGGAGGGATCTACGAGCAGTACTTC.

This chain uses TRBV21-1 with TRBJ2-2; the table assigns TRBD1, which was not confirmed against the DNA. TRBV21-1 is flagged as a pseudogene. This CDR3 comprises 15 residues. CDR3 residues: CASSPGDRRTGELFF. CDR3 in DNA: TGTGCCAGCAGCCCTGGGGACAGGCGCACCGGGGAGCTGTTTTTT.